This T cell receptor beta chain was profiled in a study of graft-versus-host responses after intestinal transplantation. Here immunoSEQ multiplex PCR was the method, and the copy in TCRdb shows in-frame clones only, minus some. The table includes roughly 89,000 clones, 90% to 95% detected once. Study conclusions and caveats: GvH clones detected in recipient marrow included some appearing first in ileum or blood.

CDR3 length equals 12 residues. Germline V CDR1 and CDR2: SNHLY, FYNNEI. The V end lost 8 bases, the J end lost 6 bases, and 11 bases lay between the germline ends. Concerning this clone itself: Its antigen is unidentified.

The sample was unstimulated CD4+ T cells sorted from spleen or lymph node cells, taken before intestinal transplant. The chain carries TRBV2 and TRBJ1-5; TRBD1 is a possible D gene (5 bases). The TCR was taken from a human donor who received an intestinal transplant. CDR3 residues: CASGGVGQPQHF. CDR3 DNA: TGTGCCAGCGGGGGGGTAGGTCAGCCCCAGCATTTT.